This TCR beta chain comes out of a study of blood T cells in healthy people across ages. On this clonotype itself: Its cognate antigen is unknown.

Through a sample-barcoded 5' primer and a J-beta primer mix, a second PCR was run for 7 to 11 cycles. Through a template-switch adaptor with 12 random nucleotides, each cDNA molecule received a tag. TCRdb used MiXCR to reprocess the 5' RACE reads, holding one entry per CDR3 protein. The sample records 1.5 million to 2 million distinct CDR3 sequences, 30% to 35% being singletons. General study findings and limits: Naive T cell percentage showed a strong correlation with TCR beta diversity. With age, beta diversity per million T cells declined roughly linearly, significantly by over 35. Naive CD4+ cells and diversity were both higher in long-lived donors than in aged donors.

CDR1 MGHRA and CDR2 YSYEKL come from the germline V gene. This CDR3 has 15 amino acids. Trimming took 3 bases from V and 7 from J, leaving 18 bases between them. The origin of this receptor is a woman in her 30s in good health. This chain links TRBV4-1 with TRBJ1-2; tentative D call: TRBD1 (6 bases). The sequenced material came from blood. CDR3 in amino acids: CASSHSTGSGAGYTF. The CDR3 bases are TGCGCCAGCAGCCACTCCACAGGGTCCGGCGCTGGCTACACCTTC.